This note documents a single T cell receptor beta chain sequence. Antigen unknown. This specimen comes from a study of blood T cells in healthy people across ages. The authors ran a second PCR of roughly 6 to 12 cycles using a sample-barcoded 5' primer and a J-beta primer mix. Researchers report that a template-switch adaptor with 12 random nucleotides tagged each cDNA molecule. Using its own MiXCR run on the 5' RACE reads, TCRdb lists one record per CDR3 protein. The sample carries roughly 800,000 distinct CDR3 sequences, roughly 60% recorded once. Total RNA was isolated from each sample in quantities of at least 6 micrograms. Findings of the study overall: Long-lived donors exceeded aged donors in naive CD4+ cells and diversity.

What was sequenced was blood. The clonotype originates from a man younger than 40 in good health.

The CDR3 loop is CASSLADFQETQYF. DNA of the CDR3: TGTGCCAGCAGCTTAGCCGACTTCCAAGAGACCCAGTACTTC. The genes are TRBV7-2 and TRBJ2-5, with D unresolved. Germline assignment: CDR1 SGHTA and CDR2 FQGNSA. The CDR3 has 14 residues. Trimming took off 0 bases at V and 1 base at J, with 6 bases between the two ends.